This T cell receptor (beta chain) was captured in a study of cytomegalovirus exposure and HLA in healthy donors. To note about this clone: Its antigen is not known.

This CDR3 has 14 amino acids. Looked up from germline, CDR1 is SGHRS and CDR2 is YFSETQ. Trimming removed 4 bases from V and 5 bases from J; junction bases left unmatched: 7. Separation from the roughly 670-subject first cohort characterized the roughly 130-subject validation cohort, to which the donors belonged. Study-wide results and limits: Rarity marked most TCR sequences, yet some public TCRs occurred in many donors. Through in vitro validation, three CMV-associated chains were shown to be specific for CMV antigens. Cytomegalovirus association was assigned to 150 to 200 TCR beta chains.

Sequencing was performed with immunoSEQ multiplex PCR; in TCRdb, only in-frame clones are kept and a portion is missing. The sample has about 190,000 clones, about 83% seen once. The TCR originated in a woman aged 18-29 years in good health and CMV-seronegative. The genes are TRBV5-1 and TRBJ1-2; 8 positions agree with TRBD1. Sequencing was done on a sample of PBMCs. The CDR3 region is CASSPGTGGYGYTF. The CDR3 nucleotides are TGCGCCAGCAGCCCCGGGACAGGCGGGTATGGCTACACCTTC.